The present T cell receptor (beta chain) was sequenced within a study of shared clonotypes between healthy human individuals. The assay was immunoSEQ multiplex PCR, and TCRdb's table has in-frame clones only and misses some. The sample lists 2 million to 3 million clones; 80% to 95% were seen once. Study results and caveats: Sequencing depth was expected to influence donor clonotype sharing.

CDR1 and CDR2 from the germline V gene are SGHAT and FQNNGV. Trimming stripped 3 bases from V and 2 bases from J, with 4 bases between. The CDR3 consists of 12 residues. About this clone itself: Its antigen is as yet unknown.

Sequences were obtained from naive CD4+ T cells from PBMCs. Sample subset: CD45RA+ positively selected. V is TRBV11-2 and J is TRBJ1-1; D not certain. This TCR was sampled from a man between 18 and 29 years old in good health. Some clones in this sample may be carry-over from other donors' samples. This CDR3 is CASSFINTEAFF. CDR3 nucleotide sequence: TGTGCCAGCAGCTTTATCAACACTGAAGCTTTCTTT.